The 11 T cell receptor beta chains listed next were all sequenced from one sample in a study of blood T cell repertoires in COVID-19. TCRdb's copy holds only in-frame clones and misses some; the assay was immunoSEQ multiplex PCR. This sample carries around 260,000 clones, approximately 85% of them seen once, and the ten largest clones take around 4.5%. Sequences were obtained from PBMCs or T cells enriched from blood (not recorded which). The receptors come from a woman in her twenties or thirties who had recovered from COVID-19.

The chain recombines TRBV18 with TRBJ2-3; D unresolved. The germline CDR1 and CDR2 sequences are KGHSH and LQKENI. This CDR3 comprises 12 residues. V was shortened by 5 bases and J by 5 bases, with 8 bases between the two germline ends. As DNA, the CDR3 is TGTGCCAGCTCAATTTCGGGAGATACGCAGTATTTT. It is translated as CASSISGDTQYF.

This clone is a singleton in its sample. This rearrangement joins TRBV7-3 to TRBJ2-3; 10 nucleotides align to TRBD1. The CDR3 spans 16 residues. With 5 bases clipped from V and 4 bases from J, the junction kept 9 bases outside the gene matches. Germline assignment: CDR1 SGHTA and CDR2 FQGTGA. DNA of the CDR3: TGTGCCAGCAGCCCCAGGACAGGGGGGGTATCAGATACGCAGTATTTT. It specifies CASSPRTGGVSDTQYF.

This sequence joins TRBV28 and TRBJ2-1; TRBD2 is a possible D gene (6 bases). The V end was cut by 4 bases, the J end by 8 bases, with 18 bases between. Germline V gene data show CDR1 as MDHEN and CDR2 as SYDVKM. The CDR3 consists of 15 residues. The CDR3 nucleotides read TGTGCCAGCAGTTCCGCTTGGGGCTCGGGGGATGAGCAGTTCTTC. This translates into CASSSAWGSGDEQFF.

The chain recombines TRBV10-3 with TRBJ1-2; D call uncertain. Germline values: CDR1 ENHRY, CDR2 SYGVKD. Trimming left V 3 bases short and J 0 bases short, with 5 bases between. This CDR3 is built from 13 residues. The CDR3 bases are TGTGCCATCAGTGAAAACACTAACTATGGCTACACCTTC. This gives the protein CAISENTNYGYTF.

The rearrangement uses TRBV2 and TRBJ2-4, with a tentative D call TRBD2 (5 bases). V dropped 5 bases and J dropped 3 bases, with 11 bases sitting between them. Germline-derived CDR1 and CDR2 are SNHLY and FYNNEI. This CDR3 is 14 amino acids long. CDR3 protein: CASSWTSNKNIQYF. CDR3 sequence (DNA): TGTGCCAGCAGTTGGACTTCCAACAAAAACATTCAGTACTTC.

This chain joins TRBV2 and TRBJ1-1; 8 bases line up with TRBD1. The CDR3 extends over 16 amino acids. Germline lookup yields CDR1 SNHLY and CDR2 FYNNEI. V trimming: 6 bases; J trimming: 4 bases; junction bases outside the gene matches: 13. Here the CDR3 DNA reads TGTGCCAGCAGCCCTCTCAACAGGGGGGGAGGCACTGAAGCTTTCTTT. Protein product: CASSPLNRGGGTEAFF. Combining the CDR3 with reference TRBV2 and TRBJ1-1 gives the whole variable domain EPEVTQTPSHQVTQMGQEVILRCVPISNHLYFYWYRQILGQKVEFLVSFYNNEISEKSEIFDDQFSVERPDGSNFTLKIRSTKLEDSAMYFCASSPLNRGGGTEAFFGQGTRLTVV.

CDR3 protein: CASSSPYEQYF. The CDR3 nucleotides are TGTGCCAGCAGTTCCCCTTACGAGCAGTACTTC. The chain links TRBV27 to TRBJ2-7, with unresolved D. The CDR3 has 11 residues. Germline V gene lookup returns CDR1 MNHEY and CDR2 SMNVEV (reference sequence). The germline V and J ends were trimmed by 4 bases and 4 bases, with 5 bases remaining between them.

V usage is TRBV28 and J usage is TRBJ2-3; a possible D gene is TRBD1 (6 bases). V lost 6 bases and J lost 4, with 20 bases in between. The CDR3 length is 16 residues. In germline, CDR1 is MDHEN, CDR2 SYDVKM. The CDR3 DNA sequence: TGTGCCAGCAGACAAGGACACCTTAACAGGGCAGATACGCAGTATTTT. This encodes CASRQGHLNRADTQYF.

The V and J genes are TRBV20-1 and TRBJ2-7; no clear D. V lost 3 bases and J lost 1, with 10 bases in between. The CDR3 runs to 13 residues. CDR1 is DFQATT and CDR2 is SNEGSKA in the germline V gene (reference sequence). The CDR3 reads CSASPGGSYEQYF. DNA of the CDR3: TGCAGTGCTAGTCCCGGCGGTTCCTACGAGCAGTACTTC.

V and J are TRBV5-6 and TRBJ1-1; D not resolved. The CDR3 sequence is 13 residues long. Trimming cost V 1 base and J 6 bases, with 10 bases left between them. Germline V gives CDR1 SGHDT, CDR2 YYEEEE. In DNA form, the CDR3 reads TGTGCCAGCAGCTTGACGTTGGCGGCTGAAGCTTTCTTT. Amino acids: CASSLTLAAEAFF.

This clone turned up a few times. Other DNA sequences in this sample translate to the same CDR3. This chain uses TRBV28 with TRBJ1-5; D possibly corresponds to TRBD1 (6 bases). This CDR3 comprises 14 residues. V dropped 3 bases and J dropped 6 bases, with 12 bases sitting between them. CDR1 is MDHEN and CDR2 is SYDVKM in the germline V gene. CDR3 protein: CASSLGGLGQPQHF. The CDR3 DNA is TGTGCCAGCAGTTTGGGGGGGCTGGGTCAGCCCCAGCATTTT.